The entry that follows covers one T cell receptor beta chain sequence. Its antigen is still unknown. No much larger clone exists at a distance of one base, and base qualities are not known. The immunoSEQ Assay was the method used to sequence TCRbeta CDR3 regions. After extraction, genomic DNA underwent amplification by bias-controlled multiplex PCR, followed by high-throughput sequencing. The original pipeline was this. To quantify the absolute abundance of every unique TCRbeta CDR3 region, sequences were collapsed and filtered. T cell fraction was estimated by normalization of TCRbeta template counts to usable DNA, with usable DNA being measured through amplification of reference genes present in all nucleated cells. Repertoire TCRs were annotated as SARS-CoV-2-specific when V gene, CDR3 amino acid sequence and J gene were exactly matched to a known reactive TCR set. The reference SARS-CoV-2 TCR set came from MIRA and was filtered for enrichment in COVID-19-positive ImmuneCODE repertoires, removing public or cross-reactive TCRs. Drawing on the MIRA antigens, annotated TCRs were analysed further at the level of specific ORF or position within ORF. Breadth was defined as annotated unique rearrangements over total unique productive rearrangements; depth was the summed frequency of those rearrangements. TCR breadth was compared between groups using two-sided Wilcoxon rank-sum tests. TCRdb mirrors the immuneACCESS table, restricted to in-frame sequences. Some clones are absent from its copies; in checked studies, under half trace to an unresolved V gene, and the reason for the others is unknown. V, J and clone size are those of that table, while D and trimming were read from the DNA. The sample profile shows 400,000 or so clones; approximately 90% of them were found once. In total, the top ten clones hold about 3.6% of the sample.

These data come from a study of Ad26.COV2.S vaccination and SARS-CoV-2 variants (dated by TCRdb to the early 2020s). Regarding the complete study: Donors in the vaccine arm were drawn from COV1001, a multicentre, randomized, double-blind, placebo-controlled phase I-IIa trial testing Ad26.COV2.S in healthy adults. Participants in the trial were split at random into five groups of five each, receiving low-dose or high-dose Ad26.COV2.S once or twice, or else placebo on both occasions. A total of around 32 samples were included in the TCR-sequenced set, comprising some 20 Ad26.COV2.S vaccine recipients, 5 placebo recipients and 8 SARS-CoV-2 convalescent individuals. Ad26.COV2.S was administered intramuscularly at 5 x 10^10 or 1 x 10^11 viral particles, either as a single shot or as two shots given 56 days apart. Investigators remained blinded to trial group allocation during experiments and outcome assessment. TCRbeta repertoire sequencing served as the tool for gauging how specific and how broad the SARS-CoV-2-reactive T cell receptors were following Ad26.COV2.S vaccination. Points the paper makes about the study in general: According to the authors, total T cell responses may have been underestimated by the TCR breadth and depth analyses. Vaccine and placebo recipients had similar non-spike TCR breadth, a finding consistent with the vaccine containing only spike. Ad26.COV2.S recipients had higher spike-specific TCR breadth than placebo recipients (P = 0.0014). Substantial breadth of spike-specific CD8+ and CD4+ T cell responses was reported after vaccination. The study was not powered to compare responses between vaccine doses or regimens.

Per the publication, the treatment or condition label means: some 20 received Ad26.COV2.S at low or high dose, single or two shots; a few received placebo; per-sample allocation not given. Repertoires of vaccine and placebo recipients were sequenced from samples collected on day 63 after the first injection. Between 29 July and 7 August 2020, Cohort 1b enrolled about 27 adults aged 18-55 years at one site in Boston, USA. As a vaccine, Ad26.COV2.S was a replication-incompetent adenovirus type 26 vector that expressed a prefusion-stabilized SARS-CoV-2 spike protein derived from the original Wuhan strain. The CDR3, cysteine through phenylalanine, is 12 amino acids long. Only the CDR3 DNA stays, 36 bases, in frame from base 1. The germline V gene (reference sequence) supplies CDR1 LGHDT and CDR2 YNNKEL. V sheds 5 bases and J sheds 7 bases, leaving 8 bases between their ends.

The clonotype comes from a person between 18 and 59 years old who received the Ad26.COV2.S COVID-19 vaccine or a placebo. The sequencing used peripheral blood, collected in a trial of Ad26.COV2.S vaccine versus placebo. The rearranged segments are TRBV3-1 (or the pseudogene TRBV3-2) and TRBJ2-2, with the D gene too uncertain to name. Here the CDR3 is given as CASSAHGGELFF. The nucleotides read TGTGCCAGCAGCGCCCACGGCGGGGAGCTGTTTTTT.